A single sample gave rise to the 20 T cell receptor beta chains below, sequenced in a study of cytomegalovirus exposure and HLA in healthy donors. The table came from immunoSEQ multiplex PCR; TCRdb's copy has only in-frame clones and leaves some out. The sample holds about 310,000 clones, around 90% seen once. Material: PBMCs. The receptors stem from a man between 25 and 39 years old in good health and CMV-seronegative.

The J gene is TRBJ2-7, the V gene TRBV2, with D possibly being TRBD2 (5 bases). This CDR3 comprises 14 residues. Trimming cost V 5 bases and J 3 bases, with 14 bases left between them. The germline gives CDR1 SNHLY, CDR2 FYNNEI. The CDR3 sequence: CASSFDAGGYEQYF. For the CDR3, the DNA is TGTGCCAGCAGTTTCGACGCTGGAGGCTACGAGCAGTACTTC. The full variable domain, rest sourced from reference TRBV2 and TRBJ2-7, is EPEVTQTPSHQVTQMGQEVILRCVPISNHLYFYWYRQILGQKVEFLVSFYNNEISEKSEIFDDQFSVERPDGSNFTLKIRSTKLEDSAMYFCASSFDAGGYEQYFGPGTRLTVT.

The chain is built from TRBV6-1 and TRBJ2-7, with a possible D match to TRBD1 (7 bases). V was cut by 4 bases and J by 1 base, with 11 bases left in between. CDR3 length equals 14 residues. CDR1 and CDR2 from the germline V gene are MNHNS and SASEGT. The CDR3 spells CASSAQGGSYEQYF. As DNA, the CDR3 is TGTGCCAGCAGTGCTCAGGGGGGTTCCTACGAGCAGTACTTC.

This rearrangement joins TRBV18 to TRBJ2-1; possibly TRBD1 for D (6 bases). V dropped 1 base and J dropped 0 bases, with 7 bases sitting between them. Germline values: CDR1 KGHSH, CDR2 LQKENI. This CDR3 is built from 15 residues. This chain's CDR3 is CASSPQDSSYNEQFF. DNA for the CDR3: TGTGCCAGCTCACCACAGGACAGCTCCTACAATGAGCAGTTCTTC.

This clone appeared a single time. The rearrangement uses TRBV29-1 and TRBJ1-1; a possible D gene is TRBD1 (6 bases). CDR3 length: 13 amino acids. The V gene lost 2 bases and the J gene lost 5 bases, with 12 bases spanning the gap. Germline CDR1 reads SQVTM; CDR2 reads ANQGSEA. CDR3 sequence reads: CSVERGGRTEAFF. In nucleotides, the CDR3 is TGCAGCGTTGAAAGGGGGGGCCGAACTGAAGCTTTCTTT.

V is TRBV2 and J is TRBJ1-5; 10 bases map to TRBD1. Trimming cost V 4 bases and J 2 bases; bases outside gene matches: 2. Per germline, CDR1 SNHLY and CDR2 FYNNEI. The CDR3 length is 15 residues. The CDR3 nucleotides read TGTGCCAGCAGTGTGGGGACAGGGGGCAATCAGCCCCAGCATTTT. This encodes CASSVGTGGNQPQHF. The variable domain in full, with the rest retrieved from reference TRBV2 and TRBJ1-5, is EPEVTQTPSHQVTQMGQEVILRCVPISNHLYFYWYRQILGQKVEFLVSFYNNEISEKSEIFDDQFSVERPDGSNFTLKIRSTKLEDSAMYFCASSVGTGGNQPQHFGDGTRLSIL.

This chain joins TRBV4-3 and TRBJ2-3; D may be TRBD1 (5 bases). Germline V CDR1 and CDR2: LGHNA, YSLEER. V was cut by 1 base and J by 1 base, with 9 bases left in between. The CDR3 is 15 amino acids. CDR3 DNA sequence: TGCGCCAGCAGCCAAGGTGGCAGGGGCACAGATACGCAGTATTTT. Translating it yields CASSQGGRGTDTQYF.

With regard to this clone: Other DNA sequences in the same sample also yield this CDR3. The V and J genes are TRBV6-5 and TRBJ1-4; 7 positions match TRBD1. Trimming took 0 bases from V and 5 from J; bases not matched to a gene: 3. Germline V gene lookup returns CDR1 MNHEY and CDR2 SVGAGI. This CDR3 is built from 15 residues. The CDR3 coding sequence is TGTGCCAGCAGTTACTCCACACAGGGGAATGAAAAACTGTTTTTT. It yields the protein CASSYSTQGNEKLFF.

This chain uses TRBV18 with TRBJ1-4; perhaps TRBD1 as D (5 bases). Trimming shortened V by 6 bases and J by 8 bases, and 19 bases separated the two germline ends. The length of the CDR3 is 15 residues. Germline CDR1 is KGHSH and CDR2 is LQKENI. DNA for the CDR3: TGTGCCAGCTCTCTCGACCAGAGTGGGGCGGAAAAACTGTTTTTT. Its translation is CASSLDQSGAEKLFF.

The chain employs TRBV9 and TRBJ2-7, with TRBD2 matching over 7 bases. Germline V CDR1 and CDR2: SGDLS, YYNGEE. Trimming at V came to 2 bases and at J to 2 bases, leaving 7 bases not matched to a gene. The CDR3 is 15 residues long. The CDR3 loop is CASSVSLAAPYEQYF. The DNA of the CDR3 is TGTGCCAGCAGCGTCTCGCTAGCGGCCCCCTACGAGCAGTACTTC.

The chain couples TRBV7-9 to TRBJ1-2; weak D call: TRBD1 (5 bases). V was clipped by 4 bases and J by 1 base, with 25 bases between them. CDR1 and CDR2 (germline): SEHNR, FQNEAQ (reference sequence). The CDR3 contains 19 residues. The CDR3 spells CASSSLSLQGLIYNYGYTF. DNA of the CDR3: TGTGCCAGCAGCTCCTTATCTCTTCAGGGATTAATATATAACTATGGCTACACCTTC.

The chain is built from TRBV30 and TRBJ1-2; TRBD1 is a possible D gene (5 bases). V shed 2 bases and J shed 4 bases, with 8 bases lying between them. This CDR3 spans 12 amino acids. Germline V gene lookup returns CDR1 GTSNPN and CDR2 SVGIG (reference sequence). The CDR3: CAWSPDIYGYTF. The CDR3 DNA reads as TGTGCCTGGAGTCCGGACATCTATGGCTACACCTTC.

CDR3 nucleotides: TGTGCCAGCAGCAATTCGTCGGGGGCTTTCTTT. Its translation: CASSNSSGAFF. The chain recombines TRBV7-9 with TRBJ1-1; the D is unclear. V was cut by 5 bases and J by 11 bases, with 12 bases left in between. The germline V gene has CDR1 SEHNR and CDR2 FQNEAQ (reference sequence). The CDR3 is made up of 11 amino acids.

The sample holds one count of this clone. The chain recombines TRBV7-8 with TRBJ1-6; unclear D gene. This CDR3 has 14 amino acids. Looked up from germline, CDR1 is SGHVS and CDR2 is FQNEAQ. V dropped 2 bases and J dropped 9 bases, with 11 bases sitting between them. DNA for the CDR3: TGTGCCAGCAGCTTACAGGATAATTTTTCACCCCTCCACTTT. It encodes CASSLQDNFSPLHF.

The chain carries TRBV5-1 and TRBJ2-7; TRBD2 might be the D (5 bases). The germline V gene has CDR1 SGHRS and CDR2 YFSETQ. The CDR3 length is 16 residues. With 0 bases removed from V and 2 bases from J, the gap between germline ends came to 15 bases. The CDR3, as DNA: TGCGCCAGCAGCTTGGACGGGAACGTTCAAACCTACGAGCAGTACTTC. It yields the protein CASSLDGNVQTYEQYF.

The V gene is TRBV6-5, the J gene TRBJ2-1; tentative D call: TRBD1 (5 bases). CDR1 is MNHEY, CDR2 SVGAGI, per germline. Trimming removed 2 bases at V and 3 bases at J, with 11 bases between. The CDR3 has 15 residues. This CDR3 reads CASSYRGRSYNEQFF. DNA of the CDR3: TGTGCCAGCAGTTACAGGGGTAGAAGCTACAATGAGCAGTTCTTC.

V and J are TRBV18 and TRBJ1-1; possibly TRBD1 for D (6 bases). CDR1 is KGHSH, CDR2 LQKENI, per germline. V lost 5 bases to trimming and J lost 3 bases, with 19 bases between them. This CDR3 comprises 16 residues. The CDR3 here is CASSSATGRRYTEAFF. CDR3 DNA sequence: TGTGCCAGCTCATCGGCGACAGGACGCCGGTACACTGAAGCTTTCTTT.

V usage is TRBV15 and J usage is TRBJ2-3; TRBD1 agrees at 7 bases. The germline gives CDR1 LNHNV, CDR2 YYDKDF (reference sequence). The CDR3 is 15 residues long. V gave up 0 bases and J gave up 7 bases; unmatched junction bases: 7. The CDR3 bases are TGTGCCACCAGCAGAGATGAGGGGGCCGAGTATACGCAGTATTTT. It is translated as CATSRDEGAEYTQYF.

The chain couples TRBV21-1 to TRBJ2-5; TRBD1 is the table's D call, not checked against the DNA. TRBV21-1 constitutes a pseudogene. The CDR3 covers 13 residues. The CDR3 reads CASSPQGGETQYF. Written as DNA, the CDR3 is TGTGCCAGCAGTCCACAGGGTGGAGAGACCCAGTACTTC.

The V and J genes are TRBV6-1 and TRBJ1-5; D is ambiguous. The CDR3 consists of 15 residues. From germline, CDR1 is MNHNS and CDR2 SASEGT. V was clipped by 3 bases and J by 6 bases, with 15 bases between them. The CDR3 bases are TGTGCCAGCAGTGACTCGCCCGTCGGCGGTCAGCCCCAGCATTTT. This sequence encodes CASSDSPVGGQPQHF.

This clone was seen only once. The chain carries TRBV10-3 and TRBJ1-1, with 9 bases identical to TRBD1. This CDR3 contains 16 residues. From germline, CDR1 is ENHRY and CDR2 SYGVKD. With V trimmed by 5 bases and J by 6 bases, 13 bases remained unmatched. The CDR3 sequence is CAISSGLTGGSSEAFF. The CDR3 DNA sequence: TGTGCCATCAGTTCGGGACTGACAGGGGGAAGTTCTGAAGCTTTCTTT.